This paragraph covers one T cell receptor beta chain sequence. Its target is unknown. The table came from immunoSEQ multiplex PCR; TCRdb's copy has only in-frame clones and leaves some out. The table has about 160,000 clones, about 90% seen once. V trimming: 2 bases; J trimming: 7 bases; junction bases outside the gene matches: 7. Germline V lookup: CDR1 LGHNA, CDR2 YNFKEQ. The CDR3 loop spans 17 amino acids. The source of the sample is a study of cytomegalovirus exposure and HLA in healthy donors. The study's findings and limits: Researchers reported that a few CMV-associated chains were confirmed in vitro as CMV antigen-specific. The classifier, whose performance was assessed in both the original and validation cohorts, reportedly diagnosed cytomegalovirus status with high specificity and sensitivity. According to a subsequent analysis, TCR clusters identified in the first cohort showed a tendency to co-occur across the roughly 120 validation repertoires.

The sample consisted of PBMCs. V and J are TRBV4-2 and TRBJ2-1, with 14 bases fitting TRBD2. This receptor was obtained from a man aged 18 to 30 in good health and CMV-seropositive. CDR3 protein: CASSQQTSGRAFNEQFF. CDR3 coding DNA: TGTGCCAGCAGCCAACAGACTAGCGGGAGGGCCTTTAATGAGCAGTTCTTC.